The clone carrying this TCR beta chain was recorded many times. Its antigen is not identified. With 10-nucleotide random UMIs included, cDNA was synthesized by 5'RACE. TCRdb re-called the 5' RACE reads through MiXCR, storing one row per CDR3 protein. This repertoire shows tens of thousands of distinct CDR3 sequences, roughly 15% found once; its top ten account for roughly 30%. The unsorted libraries were produced from 2 million PBMCs held at -80 C. The data were obtained in a study of neurological immune-mediated disorders. General study points: The greatest degree of TCR clonal expansion was observed in HTLV-1-associated myelopathy, with the lowest in multiple sclerosis, below that of healthy controls.

CDR1 is SNHLY, CDR2 FYNNEI, per germline. The CDR3 is 14 amino acids. V lost 4 bases and J lost 10; bases outside the gene matches: 10. This chain links TRBV2 with TRBJ1-1; TRBD1 aligns across 9 bases. Sequenced input: PBMCs. This receptor was taken from a woman in her forties or fifties with HTLV-1-associated myelopathy (HAM/TSP). The CDR3 spells CASSAQGALVGAFF. The CDR3 coding sequence is TGTGCCAGCAGTGCACAGGGGGCGCTTGTAGGAGCTTTCTTT.